This record covers a single T cell receptor (beta chain). This specimen belongs to a study of cytomegalovirus exposure and HLA in healthy donors. About the study: Unique TCR beta sequences numbering around 110 million came from 150 million to 200 million T cells in an earlier analysis. Within an early data release were 65 million to 90 million unique TCRs drawn from HLA-typed donors. Ancestry clustering placed around four fifths of around 400 genotyped donors in the Caucasian-associated cluster.

The PCR had 60 Vbeta and 13 Jbeta primers. TCRdb's table, derived via immunoSEQ multiplex PCR, lists solely in-frame clones and lacks some. The sample holds over 150,000 clones, roughly 77% seen once. This TCR was recovered from a woman between 50 and 59 years old in good health and CMV-seropositive. The specimen sequenced was PBMCs.

CDR3 DNA sequence: TGTGCCAGCAGCAAACCGGGACTGAACTACAATGAGCAGTTCTTC. This translates into CASSKPGLNYNEQFF. The chain recombines TRBV14 with TRBJ2-1; D might be TRBD2 (6 bases). Trimming removed 5 bases from V and 3 bases from J, with 14 bases in between. The CDR3 is 15 amino acids. Germline V lookup: CDR1 SGHDN, CDR2 FVKESK.